These 9 T cell receptor beta chains share one sample of origin, sequenced in a study of CD8+ T cells in alopecia areata. In each case, RNA was isolated and then reverse transcribed into cDNA as the sequencing template. Produced via immunoSEQ multiplex PCR; TCRdb's table is partial and in-frame only. The sample holds roughly 110,000 clones, around 54% seen once. Treatment: oral pan-JAK inhibitor, 5-10 mg twice daily. The sample in question was CD4+ T cells sorted from blood, obtained at week 24, from a patient treated with tofacitinib. These receptors came from a human donor with alopecia areata.

The rearrangement joins TRBV30 to TRBJ1-5, with a weak D call TRBD1 (5 bases). V was clipped by 2 bases and J by 7 bases, with 12 bases between them. This CDR3 contains 13 residues. The germline V gene encodes CDR1 GTSNPN and CDR2 SVGIG (reference sequence). The CDR3 DNA reads TGTGCCTGGAGTCAGGGAGCCGGACAGCCCCAGCATTTT. Its protein is CAWSQGAGQPQHF.

The chain couples TRBV23-1 to TRBJ1-1; tentatively, D is TRBD1 (6 bases). TRBV23-1 is designated an ORF whose function remains uncertain. Trimming removed 0 bases at V and 2 bases at J, with 22 bases between. The CDR3 spans 19 residues. The CDR3 loop is CASSQSTQGSEGTNTEAFF. The CDR3 nucleotides are TGCGCCAGCAGTCAATCCACACAGGGAAGCGAGGGAACTAACACTGAAGCTTTCTTT.

The chain is built from TRBV6-5 and TRBJ2-4, with TRBD2 identical over 11 bases. The CDR3 spans 16 residues. Germline V gives CDR1 MNHEY, CDR2 SVGAGI. V lost 2 bases and J lost 7; bases outside the gene matches: 7. CDR3 in amino acids: CASSYIAGGPGNIQYF. CDR3 nucleotide sequence: TGTGCCAGCAGTTACATAGCGGGGGGGCCTGGTAACATTCAGTACTTC.

This chain connects TRBV4-1 to TRBJ1-2; 12 bases are shared with TRBD1. V gave up 0 bases and J gave up 7 bases; unmatched junction bases: 6. This CDR3 comprises 16 residues. Germline V gene sequence: CDR1 MGHRA, CDR2 YSYEKL. This CDR3 is CASSQDGTGGSGGYTF. The CDR3 DNA follows: TGCGCCAGCAGCCAAGATGGGACAGGGGGCTCTGGTGGCTACACCTTC.

V gene TRBV18 combines with J gene TRBJ2-7; D gene uncertain. The CDR3 runs 14 residues. Trimming stripped 3 bases from V and 5 bases from J, with 14 bases between. Germline V CDR1 and CDR2: KGHSH, LQKENI. CDR3: CASSPSAPRDEQYF. Written as DNA, the CDR3 is TGTGCCAGCTCACCCTCCGCTCCACGGGACGAGCAGTACTTC.

This clone was picked up a small number of times. DNA for the CDR3: TGTGCCAGCAGTGACGGGTTAGCGGAGGTGGAGACCCAGTACTTC. Its protein is CASSDGLAEVETQYF. V is TRBV2 and J is TRBJ2-5; D may be TRBD2 (6 bases). Between the trimmed V and J ends, which lost 3 bases and 5 bases, there was a span of 16 bases. The CDR3 has 15 amino acids. The germline V gene has CDR1 SNHLY and CDR2 FYNNEI. The complete variable domain, with remaining parts taken from reference TRBV2 and TRBJ2-5, reads EPEVTQTPSHQVTQMGQEVILRCVPISNHLYFYWYRQILGQKVEFLVSFYNNEISEKSEIFDDQFSVERPDGSNFTLKIRSTKLEDSAMYFCASSDGLAEVETQYFGPGTRLLVL.

This clone turned up a few times. The V call is TRBV30, the J call TRBJ1-5; D gene ambiguous. The CDR3 loop spans 12 amino acids. Germline CDR1 is GTSNPN and CDR2 is SVGIG (reference sequence). V lost 0 bases and J 3 bases, leaving 3 bases between the germline ends. CDR3: CAWSVNNQPQHF. DNA for the CDR3: TGTGCCTGGAGTGTCAACAATCAGCCCCAGCATTTT.

This clone turned up a few times. The chain links TRBV29-1 to TRBJ1-2, with TRBD1 identical over 10 bases. Germline CDR1 and CDR2: SQVTM and ANQGSEA. V was clipped by 1 base and J by 5 bases; unmatched bases: 1. There are 13 residues in the CDR3. Here the CDR3 DNA reads TGCAGCGTTGAAGGACAGGGGGCATATGGCTACACCTTC. It codes for CSVEGQGAYGYTF.

A few counts support this clone. The genes are TRBV29-1 and TRBJ2-1, with a possible D match to TRBD1 (5 bases). This CDR3 has 13 residues. V lost 4 bases and J 5 bases, leaving 12 bases between the germline ends. Germline CDR1 reads SQVTM; CDR2 reads ANQGSEA. The CDR3 bases are TGCAGCGTTGGACAACTCAGGGACAATGAGCAGTTCTTC. Residues: CSVGQLRDNEQFF.